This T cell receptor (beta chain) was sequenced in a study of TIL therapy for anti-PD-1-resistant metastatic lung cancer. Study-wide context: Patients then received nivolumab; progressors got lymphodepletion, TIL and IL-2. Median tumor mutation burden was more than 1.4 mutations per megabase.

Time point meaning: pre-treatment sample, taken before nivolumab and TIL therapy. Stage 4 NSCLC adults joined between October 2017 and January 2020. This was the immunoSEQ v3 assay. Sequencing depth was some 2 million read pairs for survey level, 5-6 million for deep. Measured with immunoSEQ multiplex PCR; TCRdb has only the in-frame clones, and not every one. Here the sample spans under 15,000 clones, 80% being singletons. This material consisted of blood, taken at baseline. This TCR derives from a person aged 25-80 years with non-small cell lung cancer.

CDR3 DNA sequence: TGTGCCAGCAGCTTAACAAGACGGGAGTTGGATACGCAGTATTTT. Translation: CASSLTRRELDTQYF. J is TRBJ2-3 and V is TRBV7-3; D might be TRBD2 (6 bases). The CDR3 is 15 amino acids. V lost 0 bases and J lost 6, with 13 bases in between. CDR1 is SGHTA and CDR2 is FQGTGA in the germline V gene.